This T cell receptor beta chain was captured in a study of regulatory T cells in long-lasting Graves disease. Study background: Persistent cases took antithyroid drugs over 5 years and stayed TSH receptor antibody positive. Overall study findings and caveats: TRBV28, TRBJ1-2 and TRBJ2-5 were favored in persistent disease.

For TCR beta, libraries came from iRepertoire HTBI primers and Arm-PCR of CDR3 regions. MiXCR was run by TCRdb on the multiplex PCR reads, yielding one entry per CDR3 protein. The table records approximately 400,000 distinct CDR3 sequences, around a quarter of them present only once. This clonotype was counted ten times or more. Its specificity is not known. With 2 bases clipped from V and 0 bases from J, the junction kept 13 bases outside the gene matches. Germline loops: CDR1 SGHRS, CDR2 YFSETQ. This CDR3 spans 19 amino acids. Time point meaning: persistent/refractory GD, antithyroid drugs over 5 years with positive TRAb. Extracted RNA from PBMCs served as the source of the TCR library. Xi'an, China, was home to the endocrinology department that provided patients. The EDTA tubes were filled with nine milliliters of drawn peripheral blood.

Sequenced material: peripheral blood mononuclear cells (PBMCs), taken when the disease was refractory, from a patient treated with antithyroid drugs. This sequence joins TRBV5-1 and TRBJ2-4; 8 nucleotides align to TRBD1. The clonotype comes from a female donor with Graves disease. The CDR3, as DNA: TGCGCCAGCAGCTTCGGGACAGGCACTAGAACACTAGCCAAAAACATTCAGTACTTC. This sequence encodes CASSFGTGTRTLAKNIQYF.